This is a list of T cell receptor beta chains from one sample in a study of T cells in Graves' hyperthyroidism and ophthalmopathy. TCRdb passed the multiplex PCR reads through MiXCR, listing each CDR3 protein once. Counted here are a few hundred thousand distinct CDR3 sequences, approximately 18% occurring once; the ten biggest clones make up under 45%. Material: blood. These TCRs come from a man over 45 with Graves' ophthalmopathy. Both conserved end residues are part of each CDR3. Each record gives: V gene, CDR3 protein.

TRBV2 | CASSESGSLNEQFF
TRBV6-1 | CASRSYILGGREVELQETQYF
TRBV6-1 | CASLRTGVTGELFF
TRBV28 | CASSLYASGRTGELFF
TRBV11-2 | CASTREGNSYNSPLHF
TRBV19 | CASSTLTIYGYTF
TRBV7-8 | CASSLGVRLANYGYTF
TRBV6-6 | CASSYSEGRWAFF
TRBV28 | CASSLYGRGSYEQYF
TRBV2 | CASSERRTGGYIQYF
TRBV20-1 | CSADRTSGSFSYNEQFF
TRBV28 | CASSLSRGGGFSTDTQYF
TRBV6-2/TRBV6-3 | CASSYGGMMNTEAFF
TRBV11-3 | CASSPWLGNANIQYF